Sequencing of this T cell receptor beta chain was carried out in a study of neurological immune-mediated disorders. This clonotype was seen at least ten times. Germline CDR1 is SGHRS and CDR2 is YFSETQ. The CDR3 runs to 14 residues. V lost 1 base to trimming and J lost 2 bases, with 9 bases between them. MiXCR was run by TCRdb on the 5' RACE reads, yielding one entry per CDR3 protein. The sample records 45,000 or so distinct CDR3 sequences, about 6% being singletons. The TCR originated in a woman aged 40 to 50 in good health. V is TRBV5-1 and J is TRBJ1-1; perhaps TRBD1 as D (6 bases). Sequenced input: CD4+ T cells from blood. For the CDR3, the DNA is TGCGCCAGCAGCTTGAAGGGGGTCAACACTGAAGCTTTCTTT. Encoded protein: CASSLKGVNTEAFF.